The next 22 T cell receptor beta chains were all read from a single sample in a study of T cells in Graves' hyperthyroidism and ophthalmopathy. There were TCR beta CDR3 regions amplified from RNA transcripts. Carried out on the TCR CDR3, a first-round RT-PCR used the HTBI primer set. TCRdb ran MiXCR on the multiplex PCR reads and lists one entry per CDR3 protein. The table lists roughly 750,000 distinct CDR3 sequences, about a sixth of them singletons. Material for sequencing was blood. Source of these receptors: a young man with Graves' hyperthyroidism.

This clonotype was counted at least ten times. The genes are TRBV7-9 and TRBJ1-1; D remains ambiguous. The CDR3 is 14 residues long. Germline V gives CDR1 SEHNR, CDR2 FQNEAQ (reference sequence). Trimming stripped 7 bases from V and 4 bases from J, with 16 bases between. Here the CDR3 reads CASTTPPGGTEAFF. In DNA form, the CDR3 reads TGTGCCAGCACAACACCCCCCGGCGGCACTGAAGCTTTCTTT.

This clonotype has only a few counts. This may be a read error: a much more frequent sequence differs by one nucleotide. The CDR3 DNA follows: TGCAGCGTTGAGGGGGGAGCAGATACGCAGTATTTT. Translation gives CSVEGGADTQYF. The chain couples TRBV29-1 to TRBJ2-3, with a weak D call TRBD2 (6 bases). Deletions cut 3 bases from V and 4 bases from J, with 8 bases between. Germline V gene lookup returns CDR1 SQVTM and CDR2 ANQGSEA. The CDR3 totals 12 residues.

A remark on this clonotype: At one boundary the junction diverges from the germline segment, which might be a read error. This chain links TRBV20-1 with TRBJ2-2; TRBD2 matches 12 bases. Per the germline V gene, CDR1 is DFQATT and CDR2 is SNEGSKA (reference sequence). CDR3 length equals 12 residues. The CDR3 DNA reads TGCAGTACTAGCGGGAGGAACGGGGAGCTGTTTTTT. Protein: CSTSGRNGELFF.

The table lists this clonotype with many counts. The chain links TRBV28 to TRBJ2-2; the match to TRBD1 covers 9 bases. CDR1 is MDHEN and CDR2 is SYDVKM in the germline V gene. Trimming cost V 6 bases and J 3 bases; bases outside gene matches: 5. The CDR3 covers 15 residues. The CDR3 DNA follows: TGTGCCAGCAGCCCCGGGACAGGGTACACCGGGGAGCTGTTTTTT. Translation gives CASSPGTGYTGELFF.

The V call is TRBV20-1, the J call TRBJ1-1; D is unresolved. The V end was cut by 0 bases, the J end by 3 bases, with 11 bases between. The V gene's germline CDR1 is DFQATT and CDR2 SNEGSKA (reference sequence). The CDR3 length is 14 residues. The DNA of the CDR3 is TGCAGTGCTAGAGATCCGGGGAAGGACACTGAAGCTTTCTTT. Translated, it gives CSARDPGKDTEAFF.

This clonotype was found many times. The J gene is TRBJ2-7, the V gene TRBV19, with D possibly matching TRBD2 (5 bases). Germline CDR1 reads LNHDA; CDR2 reads SQIVND (reference sequence). This CDR3 region has 16 residues. The V and J ends lost 2 bases and 7 bases respectively, with 21 bases between them. The CDR3: CASSITARGRGREQYF. The CDR3 DNA is TGTGCCAGTAGTATAACGGCGAGAGGGCGTGGACGGGAGCAGTACTTC.

This clonotype came up once. The chain links TRBV28 to TRBJ1-2, with a weak D call TRBD1 (5 bases). CDR3 length: 13 residues. In germline, CDR1 is MDHEN, CDR2 SYDVKM. V gave up 2 bases and J gave up 5 bases, with 9 bases separating them. The CDR3 DNA reads as TGTGCCAGCAGTTTAGACAGTGGGTATGGCTACACCTTC. Encoded protein: CASSLDSGYGYTF.

This clonotype was recorded a few times. A single base separates this from a much larger clone, so it may be a read error. This rearrangement joins TRBV5-5 to TRBJ2-7; D unclear. V was pared by 4 bases and J by 0 bases, with 11 bases between. The germline gives CDR1 SGHKS, CDR2 YYEKEE (reference sequence). The length of the CDR3 is 14 residues. This chain's CDR3 is CASSRSQASYEQYF. The CDR3 DNA follows: TGTGCCAGCAGCCGAAGCCAGGCCTCCTACGAGCAGTACTTC.

The V call is TRBV20-1, the J call TRBJ2-3; 10 bases match TRBD1. CDR1 and CDR2 (germline): DFQATT, SNEGSKA (reference sequence). CDR3 length: 12 amino acids. V was clipped by 6 bases and J by 5 bases; unmatched bases: 2. The CDR3 bases are TGCAGTGCCGGGACAGGGGAAGATACGCAGTATTTT. Translated: CSAGTGEDTQYF.

This clonotype occurred many times. The gene calls are TRBV5-1 and TRBJ2-7, with 10 bases identical to TRBD1. With 0 bases clipped from V and 4 bases from J, the junction kept 7 bases outside the gene matches. Per the germline V gene, CDR1 is SGHRS and CDR2 is YFSETQ. The CDR3 has 16 amino acids. CDR3 nucleotides: TGCGCCAGCAGCTTGGCTGGGGACAGGGGAAAGTACGAGCAGTACTTC. As protein: CASSLAGDRGKYEQYF.

The J gene is TRBJ2-7, the V gene TRBV20-1; D remains ambiguous. Germline CDR1 DFQATT, CDR2 SNEGSKA (reference sequence). The CDR3 loop spans 14 amino acids. The V end was cut by 7 bases, the J end by 1 base, with 17 bases between. The CDR3 sequence is CSESELSLSYEQYF. The CDR3 nucleotides read TGCAGTGAGTCTGAACTATCCCTTTCCTACGAGCAGTACTTC.

The chain couples TRBV12-3 or TRBV12-4 to TRBJ2-7; 8 nucleotides agree with TRBD2. The V and J ends lost 7 bases and 8 bases, in that order; junction bases with no gene match: 13. CDR3 length: 14 amino acids. The CDR3 reads CASTYSGEDSKQYF. In DNA, the CDR3 is TGTGCCAGCACCTATAGCGGGGAGGACAGTAAGCAGTACTTC.

The genes are TRBV7-2 and TRBJ2-1, with D possibly being TRBD2 (5 bases). V was cut by 6 bases and J by 6 bases, with 12 bases left in between. The CDR3 sequence is 13 residues long. Germline assignment: CDR1 SGHTA and CDR2 FQGNSA. CDR3 sequence: CASSPGRSNEQFF. The CDR3 DNA reads as TGTGCCAGCAGTCCTGGGAGAAGCAATGAGCAGTTCTTC.

This clonotype has at least ten counts. This chain links TRBV7-9 with TRBJ2-7, with 7 bases lining up with TRBD1. The CDR3 spans 14 residues. J gave up 4 bases and V 3 bases, and 6 bases lay outside the gene matches. Germline V gene data show CDR1 as SEHNR and CDR2 as FQNEAQ (reference sequence). CDR3 sequence: CASSLGTVSYEQYF. The CDR3 nucleotides read TGTGCCAGCAGCTTGGGGACAGTTTCGTACGAGCAGTACTTC.

This clonotype was found many times. The CDR3 nucleotides read TGCAGTGCTAGAGATCCCGGGGCGGGGGTGTGGGAGACCCAGTACTTC. It specifies CSARDPGAGVWETQYF. The chain joins TRBV20-1 to TRBJ2-5; 7 bases map to TRBD2. In germline, CDR1 is DFQATT, CDR2 SNEGSKA (reference sequence). The CDR3 spans 16 residues. The J segment lost 5 bases and the V segment lost 0 bases, leaving 12 bases of the junction unmatched.

This clonotype has a count of ten or more. The chain uses TRBV7-2 and TRBJ2-5; 7 nucleotides align to TRBD2. Germline V CDR1 and CDR2: SGHTA, FQGNSA. V lost 2 bases and J lost 5; bases outside the gene matches: 8. The CDR3 consists of 15 residues. Here the CDR3 DNA reads TGTGCCAGCAGCTTAAATGCGGGAGTAGGTGAGACCCAGTACTTC. The encoded protein is CASSLNAGVGETQYF.

J is TRBJ2-2 and V is TRBV25-1; no reliable D call. The CDR3 length is 13 residues. Germline V lookup: CDR1 MGHDK, CDR2 SYGVNS. V lost 4 bases, J lost 7 bases, and 10 bases lay in between. The CDR3 DNA is TGTGCCAGCAGTGTGACTTTCCTCGGGGAGCTGTTTTTT. Amino acid sequence: CASSVTFLGELFF.

This clonotype was observed a few times. The V call is TRBV29-1, the J call TRBJ2-2; D gene uncertain. Per germline, CDR1 SQVTM and CDR2 ANQGSEA. CDR3 length: 13 amino acids. V lost 6 bases and J 2 bases, leaving 10 bases between the germline ends. Written as DNA, the CDR3 is TGCAGCGTCGCCTGGGCAAACACCGGGGAGCTGTTTTTT. Its protein product is CSVAWANTGELFF.

In its sample, this clonotype was seen many times. The genes are TRBV12-5 and TRBJ2-1; 8 nucleotides agree with TRBD2. The CDR3 runs to 16 residues. V lost 0 bases and J lost 4; bases outside the gene matches: 5. Germline values: CDR1 LGHNT, CDR2 FRNRAP. The DNA of the CDR3 is TGTGCTAGTGGTTTGGTTTCCGGGGGGGTGTACAATGAGCAGTTCTTC. This encodes CASGLVSGGVYNEQFF.

The sample holds many counts of this clonotype. This chain connects TRBV28 to TRBJ1-5; no clear D. CDR1 and CDR2 (germline): MDHEN, SYDVKM. This CDR3 is built from 17 residues. Trimming cost V 2 bases and J 0 bases, with 14 bases left between them. The CDR3 DNA reads TGTGCCAGCAGTTTACGGGGAGGAGAGTTTAGCAATCAGCCCCAGCATTTT. Translation gives CASSLRGGEFSNQPQHF.

This clonotype has just a few counts. V gene TRBV29-1 combines with J gene TRBJ2-7; 11 nucleotides agree with TRBD1. The trim removed 4 bases at V and 2 bases at J, leaving 4 bases unmatched. CDR1 and CDR2 (germline): SQVTM, ANQGSEA. The CDR3 has 14 residues. The CDR3 coding sequence is TGCAGCGTTGCCCCGGGACAGGGGGCCTACGAGCAGTACTTC. It encodes CSVAPGQGAYEQYF.

This clonotype was seen at least ten times. The chain is built from TRBV20-1 and TRBJ2-3; maybe TRBD2 (6 bases). The V end lost 6 bases, the J end lost 5 bases, and 18 bases lay between the germline ends. CDR1 is DFQATT and CDR2 is SNEGSKA in the germline V gene (reference sequence). The CDR3 runs to 14 residues. The CDR3 sequence: CSANRPGGGDTQYF. CDR3 nucleotide sequence: TGCAGTGCAAACAGACCCGGGGGAGGAGATACGCAGTATTTT.